This TCR beta chain was profiled in a study of memory CD4+ T cells and cytomegalovirus serostatus. This CDR3 comprises 15 residues. Germline V gene data show CDR1 as MGHRA and CDR2 as YSYEKL. With 4 bases removed from V and 4 bases from J, the gap between germline ends came to 16 bases. Only in-frame clones appear in the TCRdb table, and some are missing; sequencing was by immunoSEQ multiplex PCR. The table lists 60,000 to 75,000 clones, roughly 80% of them singletons, with around 0.51% in the top ten. Single viable CD3+CD4+CD8-CD45RO+ cells were sorted as the memory CD4+ T cells. This sequence joins TRBV4-1 and TRBJ2-5; the D gene is possibly TRBD2 (7 bases). The specimen was memory CD4+ T cells from blood. The TCR sequence derives from an adult in good health and CMV-seronegative. Some clones in this sample may be carry-over from other donors' samples. CDR3 bases: TGCGCCAGCAGCCGTATACCAGGGGAGGGAGAGACCCAGTACTTC. Its protein is CASSRIPGEGETQYF.